The present TCR beta chain was sequenced within a study of T cell responses to AZD1222 COVID-19 vaccine. Findings and caveats of the study: Baseline serology detected seropositivity in only five or six AZD1222 recipients. Most donors were white British and more were female, and clonal diversity was possibly underestimated.

CDR3 size: 13 residues. Trimming cost V 6 bases and J 2 bases, with 10 bases left between them. The assay was immunoSEQ multiplex PCR, and TCRdb's table has in-frame clones only and misses some. The table lists roughly 120,000 clones, over 85% of them singletons. Pooled together were second doses at about 4 or about 12 weeks. Concerning this clone itself: The antigen is unknown.

The TCR originated in an adult who received the AZD1222 COVID-19 vaccine. The chain links TRBV12-3 or TRBV12-4 to TRBJ1-2; perhaps TRBD1 as D (6 bases). Sample: peripheral blood, taken 28 days after the second AZD1222 dose. The CDR3 loop is CASRPGENYGYTF. CDR3 bases: TGTGCCAGCAGACCAGGGGAGAACTATGGCTACACCTTC.